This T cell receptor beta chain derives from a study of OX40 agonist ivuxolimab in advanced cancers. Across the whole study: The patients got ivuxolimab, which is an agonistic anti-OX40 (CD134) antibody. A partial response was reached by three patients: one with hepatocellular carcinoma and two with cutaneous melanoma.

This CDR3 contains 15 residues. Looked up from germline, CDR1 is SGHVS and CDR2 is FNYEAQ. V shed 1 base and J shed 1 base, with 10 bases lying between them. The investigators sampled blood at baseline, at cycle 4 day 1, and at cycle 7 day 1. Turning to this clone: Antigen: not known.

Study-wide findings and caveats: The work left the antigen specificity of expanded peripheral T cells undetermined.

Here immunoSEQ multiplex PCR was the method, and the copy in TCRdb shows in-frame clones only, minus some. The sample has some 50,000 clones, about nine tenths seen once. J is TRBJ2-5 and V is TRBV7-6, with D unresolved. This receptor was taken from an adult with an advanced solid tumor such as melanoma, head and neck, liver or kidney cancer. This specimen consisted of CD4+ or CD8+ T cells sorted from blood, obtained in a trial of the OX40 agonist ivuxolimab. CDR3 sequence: CASSLVVPPQETQYF. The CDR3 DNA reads TGTGCCAGCAGCTTAGTGGTTCCACCCCAAGAGACCCAGTACTTC.